The rows below give T cell receptor beta chains drawn from one sample of a study of identical twins. Each CDR3 protein is one row after TCRdb ran MiXCR on the 5' RACE reads. This sample has some 500,000 distinct CDR3 sequences; around a tenth occur once, and the top ten carry around 3%. These records were also assigned to another study, of yellow fever vaccine responses in identical twins.

The specimen was PBMCs. The receptors were sampled from a woman aged 18-29 years in good health. Each CDR3 is given without its conserved first and last residue. A D gene is named only where the DNA matches it firmly.

>TRBD2|TRBJ2-7|TRBV18
ASSPPSGGPLEQY
>-|TRBJ2-4|TRBV6-4
ASSDTPPIQY
>-|TRBJ2-4|TRBV3-1
ASSQGGQGTLLGKNIQY
>TRBD2|TRBJ2-7|TRBV12-3/TRBV12-4
ASSLALAGGGGGNEQY
>-|TRBJ2-7|TRBV20-1
SARGGGAINEQY
>TRBD1|TRBJ2-1|TRBV25-1
ASSELDRGPGEQF
>-|TRBJ2-1|TRBV11-1
ASRRTEVHGQQF
>-|TRBJ2-2|TRBV10-3
AISAGAKQIGELF
>-|TRBJ2-5|TRBV29-1
SVRMGGWGETQY
>-|TRBJ2-7|TRBV9
ASSAETGTWPYEQY
>-|TRBJ1-6|TRBV20-1
SAPRTSTPRNSPLH
>-|TRBJ2-3|TRBV28
ASSPWTDTDTQY
>-|TRBJ2-7|TRBV5-6
ASSLLQGIYEQY
>-|TRBJ2-7|TRBV5-1
ASSLARGHEQY
>TRBD1|TRBJ2-7|TRBV7-2
ASSSSTGGSYEQY
>TRBD2|TRBJ2-1|TRBV6-2/TRBV6-3
ASRPRGAGGYNEQF
>TRBD1|TRBJ2-4|TRBV18
ASSPGTGETSSQY
>TRBD1|TRBJ2-6|TRBV5-6
ASSFGGTGAAGANVLT
>TRBD1|TRBJ2-7|TRBV24-1
ATSAQQGKSEQY
>-|TRBJ2-2|TRBV7-8
ASSLKSKTAQNTGELF
>TRBD1|TRBJ2-7|TRBV12-3/TRBV12-4
ASSGTGDEQY
>TRBD2|TRBJ2-7|TRBV7-9
ASRAAGGGEQY
>-|TRBJ2-1|TRBV19
ASSITAGSYNEQF
>-|TRBJ1-4|TRBV5-1
ASSPQRGVANEKLF
>-|TRBJ2-3|TRBV14
ASSQDWKGGTDTQY
>-|TRBJ2-7|TRBV20-1
SATESPYEQY
>-|TRBJ2-3|TRBV5-1
ASSLSGPLDTQY
>-|TRBJ1-1|TRBV20-1
SARGRDTEAF
>TRBD2|TRBJ2-7|TRBV3-1
ASSPVSAGGPYEQY
>TRBD2|TRBJ2-3|TRBV20-1
SASITSGRDTQY
>TRBD1|TRBJ2-5|TRBV10-3
AIRGQTQETQY
>-|TRBJ2-7|TRBV7-9
ASSLAGRSYEQY
>TRBD1|TRBJ2-1|TRBV12-3/TRBV12-4
ASSAGGGLFNEQF
>TRBD1|TRBJ2-4|TRBV6-5
ASSYAGTGSSKNIQY
>TRBD1|TRBJ2-7|TRBV2
ASSDGDRESEQY
>-|TRBJ1-6|TRBV27
ASSSGAGLPLH
>TRBD2|TRBJ2-1|TRBV4-2
ASSQAASGVYNEQF
>-|TRBJ2-2|TRBV5-1
ASSLVSQDLTGELF
>TRBD1|TRBJ1-5|TRBV10-3
AISETTGGDQPQH
>-|TRBJ2-7|TRBV4-1
ASSQEPGSGDEQY
>-|TRBJ2-7|TRBV29-1
SVVSQSGAYEQY
>TRBD2|TRBJ2-3|TRBV5-1
ASSLDRFLAGTDTQY
>-|TRBJ2-5|TRBV29-1
SATPGGETQY
>TRBD1|TRBJ2-3|TRBV7-2
ASSFGQGPSDTQY
>-|TRBJ2-4|TRBV25-1
ASSHEGDSLAKNIQY
>-|TRBJ2-2|TRBV20-1
SARDSGGPLPTGELF
>TRBD2|TRBJ2-4|TRBV15
ATSRVTGEGNIQY
>TRBD1|TRBJ1-2|TRBV29-1
SVDPGQGGYGYT
>-|TRBJ2-3|TRBV6-5
ASSYSSNPGDTQY
>-|TRBJ2-1|TRBV7-2
ASSSQARQIYNEQF
>-|TRBJ2-1|TRBV10-2
ASSESLATYNEQF
>TRBD1|TRBJ2-1|TRBV7-2
ASSFSGDRGLDEQF
>TRBD2|TRBJ2-2|TRBV20-1
SASILAGGTGELF
>-|TRBJ1-5|TRBV11-2
ASSLVLGGHQH
>TRBD1|TRBJ2-7|TRBV28
ASSSGTGVRHEQY
>TRBD2|TRBJ2-1|TRBV6-2/TRBV6-3
ASRPRLAPLYNEQF
>TRBD1|TRBJ2-2|TRBV4-2
ASSQDNRGKNTGELF